The rows below give T cell receptor beta chains drawn from one sample of a study of liver allograft versus peripheral blood T cells. One entry per CDR3 protein, called by TCRdb with MiXCR from the reads. The sample lists around 12,000 distinct CDR3 sequences, under 30% occurring once. These receptors were taken from a human patient who had a liver transplant. Some T cells may be transferred from the graft donor. CDR3s include the opening cysteine and the closing phenylalanine or tryptophan. Each record gives: D gene, clone size, J gene, V gene, CDR3 DNA, CDR3 protein. D genes are given only for firm matches. For some rows the clone size is stated as once, few or many, or as a class when expanded; others skip it.

d_call: TRBD1
clone_size: few
j_call: TRBJ1-5
v_call: TRBV6-5
cdr3_nt: TGTGCCAGCAGTGGCCGAGGGGGCGCTTATAGCAATCAGCCCCAGCATTTT
cdr3_aa: CASSGRGGAYSNQPQHF

d_call: TRBD2
clone_size: many
j_call: TRBJ2-7
v_call: TRBV10-3
cdr3_nt: TGTGCCATCAGTGGCGGACTAGCGGGTAGCTCCTACGAGCAGTACTTC
cdr3_aa: CAISGGLAGSSYEQYF

d_call: .
clone_size: many
j_call: TRBJ1-6
v_call: TRBV27
cdr3_nt: .
cdr3_aa: CASSNQVVPSTLGMGASRSALHF

d_call: .
clone_size: medium-sized
j_call: TRBJ2-1
v_call: TRBV19
cdr3_nt: TGTGCCAGTGGGCTAGTCGATGAGCAGTTCTTC
cdr3_aa: CASGLVDEQFF

d_call: .
clone_size: .
j_call: TRBJ2-4
v_call: TRBV12-3/TRBV12-4
cdr3_nt: TGTGCCAGCAGTTTCGGGCCGACCGGGGCCAAAAACATTCAGTACTTC
cdr3_aa: CASSFGPTGAKNIQYF

d_call: .
clone_size: .
j_call: TRBJ1-2
v_call: TRBV9
cdr3_nt: TGTGCCAGCAGCGGGAGGACGGCTAACTATAGCTACACCTTC
cdr3_aa: CASSGRTANYSYTF

d_call: .
clone_size: few
j_call: TRBJ2-1
v_call: TRBV25-1
cdr3_nt: TGTGCCAGCGACAATTCGTTGGGGTACAATGAGCAGTTCTTC
cdr3_aa: CASDNSLGYNEQFF

d_call: TRBD1
clone_size: .
j_call: TRBJ1-1
v_call: TRBV5-5
cdr3_nt: TGTGCCAGCAGCTACACACAGGGGTTCACTGAAGCTTTCTTT
cdr3_aa: CASSYTQGFTEAFF

d_call: TRBD1
clone_size: .
j_call: TRBJ1-6
v_call: TRBV9
cdr3_nt: TGTGCCAGCAGCAGGACAGGGGCGGAGATAAGATCACCCCTCCACTTT
cdr3_aa: CASSRTGAEIRSPLHF

d_call: TRBD1
clone_size: .
j_call: TRBJ2-2
v_call: TRBV6-1
cdr3_nt: TGTGCCAGCAGTGAGACAGGGGTGTTTGCCGGGGAGCTGTTTTTT
cdr3_aa: CASSETGVFAGELFF

d_call: TRBD1
clone_size: medium-sized
j_call: TRBJ1-6
v_call: TRBV27
cdr3_nt: TGTGCCAGCAGTTTATTTGGACAGGGGGATTCACCCCTCCACTTT
cdr3_aa: CASSLFGQGDSPLHF

d_call: .
clone_size: .
j_call: TRBJ1-2
v_call: TRBV10-3
cdr3_nt: TGTGCCATCAGTGGAGGGGGAAACTATGGCTACACCTTC
cdr3_aa: CAISGGGNYGYTF

d_call: .
clone_size: .
j_call: TRBJ1-3
v_call: TRBV18
cdr3_nt: TGTGCCAGCTCACCTCGAAGGGGCGACCTCTCTGGAAACACCATATATTTT
cdr3_aa: CASSPRRGDLSGNTIYF

d_call: .
clone_size: once
j_call: TRBJ2-1
v_call: TRBV6-1
cdr3_nt: TGTGCCAGCAGTGAGGCGGACAGTTACAATGAGCAGTTCTTC
cdr3_aa: CASSEADSYNEQFF

d_call: .
clone_size: many
j_call: TRBJ1-6
v_call: TRBV27
cdr3_nt: TGTGCCAGCAGCCTCGGTTTTACAGCAGCATATAATTCACCCCTCCACTTT
cdr3_aa: CASSLGFTAAYNSPLHF

d_call: .
clone_size: .
j_call: TRBJ2-1
v_call: TRBV19
cdr3_nt: TGTGCCAGTAGTATAGGGGGGCGCGATGAGCAGTTCTTC
cdr3_aa: CASSIGGRDEQFF